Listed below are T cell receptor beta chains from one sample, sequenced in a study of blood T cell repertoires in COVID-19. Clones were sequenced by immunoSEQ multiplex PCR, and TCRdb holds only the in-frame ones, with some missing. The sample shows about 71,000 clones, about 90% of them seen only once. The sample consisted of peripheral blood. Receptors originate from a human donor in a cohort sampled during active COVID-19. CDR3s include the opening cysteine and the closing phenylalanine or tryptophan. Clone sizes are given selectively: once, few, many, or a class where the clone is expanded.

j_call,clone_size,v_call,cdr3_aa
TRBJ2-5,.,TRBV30,CASQEGAWAEETQYF
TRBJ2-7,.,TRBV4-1,CASSQDGGMYEQYF
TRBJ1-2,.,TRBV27,CASSLLTGDGYTF
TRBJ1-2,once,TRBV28,CASSLRGGYTF
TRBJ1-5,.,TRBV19,CASSIAVNQPQHF
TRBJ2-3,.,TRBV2,CASSEQGTSTDTQYF
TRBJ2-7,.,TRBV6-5,CASSWTDGTYEQYF
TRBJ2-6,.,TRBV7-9,CASSLEGRRSGANVLTF
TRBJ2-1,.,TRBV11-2,CASSLDRSGKQFF
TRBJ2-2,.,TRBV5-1,CASSWDTRGTGELFF
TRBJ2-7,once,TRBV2,CASSEMGLDSYEQYF
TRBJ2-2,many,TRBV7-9,CASSLAFSTGGNTGELFF
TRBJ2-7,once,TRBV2,CASSEGDRPYEQYF
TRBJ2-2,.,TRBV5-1,CASSLEGGPRSGELFF
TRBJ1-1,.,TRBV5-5,CASSLEAGLRQAFF
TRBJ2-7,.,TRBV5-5,CASSSGQGISYEQYF
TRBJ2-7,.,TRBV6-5,CASRRGGLAGGEQYF
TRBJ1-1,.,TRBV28,CASSLTTGARNTEAFF
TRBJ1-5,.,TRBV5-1,CASSVLSGQPQHF
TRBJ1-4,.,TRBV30,CAWSLQGVSPLGEKLFF
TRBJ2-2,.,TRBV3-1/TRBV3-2,CASSPRTDGELFF
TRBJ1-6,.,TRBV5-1,CASSIGQGAISTPLHF
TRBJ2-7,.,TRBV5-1,CASELSNYEQYF
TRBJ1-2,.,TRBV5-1,CASSLEPGGYTF
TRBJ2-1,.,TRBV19,CASSIPGVKDNEQFF
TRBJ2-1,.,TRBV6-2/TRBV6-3,CASSRDRGSDEQFF
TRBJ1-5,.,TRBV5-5,CASSRAGPSSLNQPQHF
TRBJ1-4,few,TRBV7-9,CASSFDRGNEKLFF
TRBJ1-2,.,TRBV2,CASSEAGSRDSHGYTF
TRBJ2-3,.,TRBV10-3,CAISEGGTDTQYF
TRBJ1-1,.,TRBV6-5,CASILMTGNTEAFF
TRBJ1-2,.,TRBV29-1,CSVKQGDRAYGYTF
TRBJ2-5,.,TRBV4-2,CASSQGGLAGAKETQYF
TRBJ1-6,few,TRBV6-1,CASSDSGGKNSPLHF
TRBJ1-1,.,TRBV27,CASRPQQGTEAFF
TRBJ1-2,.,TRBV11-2,CASSPLGRGQGYTF
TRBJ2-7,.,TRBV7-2,CASRYRDPYEQYF
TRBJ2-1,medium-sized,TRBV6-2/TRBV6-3,CASSYSGFGNEQFF
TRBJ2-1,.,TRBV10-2,CASQGTSVEQFF
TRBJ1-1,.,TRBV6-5,CASSYQGQGNTEAFF
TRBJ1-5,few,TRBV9,CASSSGGPTSNQPQHF
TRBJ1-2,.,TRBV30,CAWSVFLGTNYGYTF
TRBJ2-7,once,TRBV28,CASSPSSTGPYEQYF
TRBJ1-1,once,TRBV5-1,CASSFQGADTEAFF
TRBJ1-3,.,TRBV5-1,CASSSSTGSGNTIYF
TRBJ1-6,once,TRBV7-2,CASSLVSRVRGSPLHF
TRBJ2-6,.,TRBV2,CASQKRWTGNSGANVLTF
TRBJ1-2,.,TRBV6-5,CASSSTGGWYGYTF